These 17 T cell receptor beta chains came from one sample sequenced in a study of identical twins (dated by TCRdb to the mid-2010s). Libraries were prepared through 5' RACE. Sequencing was carried out with an Illumina HiSeq 2000. Clones were called with MiXCR by TCRdb after fastp trimmed the public reads at Q25, and only in-frame beta chains were retained. A single entry per CDR3 protein holds the most common genes and DNA from its merged rows. This sample lists some 600,000 distinct CDR3 sequences; under 8.5% were detected once. Roughly 1.6% of the sample is taken by the ten largest. In addition, the sample was reused for a study of yellow fever vaccine responses in identical twins.

Source material: PBMCs. Every receptor here comes from a woman aged 18-35 years in good health.

The chain links TRBV29-1 to TRBJ1-1, with D unclear. The V gene lost 6 bases and the J gene lost 1 base, with 9 bases spanning the gap. CDR1 and CDR2 (germline): SQVTM, ANQGSEA. The length of the CDR3 is 12 residues. The CDR3 coding sequence is TGCAGCGTATTGGATAGGAACACTGAAGCTTTCTTT. Its translation is CSVLDRNTEAFF.

This clonotype came up a few times. This rearrangement joins TRBV5-1 to TRBJ2-1, with a weak D call TRBD2 (7 bases). Germline CDR1 SGHRS, CDR2 YFSETQ. The CDR3 totals 15 residues. V was shortened by 4 bases and J by 8 bases, with 19 bases between the two germline ends. The CDR3 bases are TGCGCCAGCAGCCGCGGGGGCCCCCGAGGTTATGAGCAGTTCTTC. Translation: CASSRGGPRGYEQFF.

The rearrangement links TRBV15 to TRBJ2-5; D is possibly TRBD1 (5 bases). Germline CDR1 is LNHNV and CDR2 is YYDKDF (reference sequence). With 3 bases removed from V and 5 bases from J, the gap between germline ends came to 19 bases. CDR3 length: 16 amino acids. The CDR3 DNA follows: TGTGCCACCAGCAGTTCCCGAACAGCGAAGGGGGAGACCCAGTACTTC. Translated: CATSSSRTAKGETQYF. The variable domain in full, completed from reference TRBV15 and TRBJ2-5, reads DAMVIQNPRYQVTQFGKPVTLSCSQTLNHNVMYWYQQKSSQAPKLLFHYYDKDFNNEADTPDNFQSRRPNTSFCFLDIRSPGLGDTAMYLCATSSSRTAKGETQYFGPGTRLLVL.

The CDR3 DNA sequence: TGTGCCAGCACCACGGGCCAGGGGCTGAATGAAAAACTGTTTTTT. It encodes CASTTGQGLNEKLFF. The V gene is TRBV5-6, the J gene TRBJ1-4, with a tentative D call TRBD1 (6 bases). CDR3 size: 15 residues. Germline CDR1 is SGHDT and CDR2 is YYEEEE. V was trimmed by 6 bases and J by 5 bases, leaving 17 bases between them.

V gene TRBV10-3 combines with J gene TRBJ2-7; 7 bases map to TRBD2. This CDR3 region has 12 residues. Unmatched junction bases numbered 5, after V lost 11 bases and J lost 1 base. CDR1 and CDR2 from the germline V gene are ENHRY and SYGVKD. The CDR3 loop is CAVGLVSYEQYF. The CDR3 DNA follows: TGTGCCGTAGGACTAGTTTCCTACGAGCAGTACTTC.

This clonotype was seen only a few times. V usage is TRBV11-2 and J usage is TRBJ2-7; D possibly corresponds to TRBD2 (5 bases). CDR1 SGHAT and CDR2 FQNNGV come from the germline V gene. The CDR3 covers 13 residues. Trimming cost V 3 bases and J 5 bases, with 11 bases left between them. This chain's CDR3 is CASSFSGSNEQYV. The CDR3 bases are TGTGCCAGCAGCTTTTCGGGGAGCAACGAGCAGTACGTC.

This clonotype occurred many times. This rearrangement joins TRBV7-9 to TRBJ1-1, with unresolved D. Trimming removed 0 bases at V and 13 bases at J, with 9 bases between. Germline V gene data show CDR1 as SEHNR and CDR2 as FQNEAQ (reference sequence). The CDR3 spans 11 residues. This chain's CDR3 is CASSLAADVFF. The CDR3 nucleotides read TGTGCCAGCAGCTTAGCCGCGGACGTTTTCTTT.

The sample holds a few counts of this clonotype. V usage is TRBV5-1 and J usage is TRBJ2-7, with 9 bases aligning to TRBD2. This CDR3 is 16 amino acids long. CDR1 and CDR2 (germline): SGHRS, YFSETQ. Trimming removed 3 bases from V and 0 bases from J; junction bases left unmatched: 7. Here the CDR3 DNA reads TGCGCCAGCAGCTCAACTGGAGCGGGAGGCTCCTACGAGCAGTACTTC. It yields the protein CASSSTGAGGSYEQYF.

The rearrangement links TRBV7-9 to TRBJ2-1, with a tentative D call TRBD1 (6 bases). The CDR3 sequence is 15 residues long. CDR1 is SEHNR and CDR2 is FQNEAQ in the germline V gene (reference sequence). The ends were cut back, 2 bases at V and 6 bases at J, with 14 bases in the middle. CDR3 protein: CASSLQQGSGNEQFF. The CDR3 DNA sequence: TGTGCCAGCAGCTTACAACAGGGCTCAGGCAATGAGCAGTTCTTC.

The genes are TRBV29-1 and TRBJ2-7, with no clear D. CDR1 and CDR2 (germline): SQVTM, ANQGSEA. Trimming pared 8 bases from V and 3 bases from J, leaving 29 bases between. The CDR3 consists of 17 residues. This CDR3 is CSHPQLDGPTTGYEQYF. CDR3 nucleotide sequence: TGCAGCCATCCGCAATTGGACGGGCCTACCACGGGCTACGAGCAGTACTTC.

This clonotype turned up a few times. The V and J genes are TRBV12-3 or TRBV12-4 and TRBJ2-3; 7 bases are shared with TRBD2. This CDR3 has 15 amino acids. V shed 6 bases and J 4 bases; nucleotides not matched to a gene: 10. The CDR3 loop reads CASSLAVASSDTQYF. The CDR3 DNA reads TGTGCCAGCAGCCTAGCGGTGGCTAGCTCAGATACGCAGTATTTT.

Points on this clonotype: A much larger clone is a single base away; this may be a read error. V is TRBV10-3 and J is TRBJ1-2; 8 positions agree with TRBD1. CDR3 length: 14 amino acids. The germline gives CDR1 ENHRY, CDR2 SYGVKD. The CDR3: CSISDGQGDYGYTF. The CDR3 DNA reads as TGTTCCATCAGTGACGGACAGGGCGACTATGGCTACACCTTC.

The chain combines TRBV25-1 with TRBJ2-5; a possible D gene is TRBD1 (6 bases). The V and J ends lost 2 bases and 5 bases respectively, with 15 bases between them. Germline lookup yields CDR1 MGHDK and CDR2 SYGVNS. CDR3 length: 15 amino acids. The CDR3 DNA is TGTGCCAGCAGTGAAGTCGGCAGGGGCGGGGAGACCCAGTACTTC. It translates to CASSEVGRGGETQYF.

V usage is TRBV20-1 and J usage is TRBJ1-2; tentative D call: TRBD1 (6 bases). Germline CDR1 and CDR2: DFQATT and SNEGSKA (reference sequence). This CDR3 region has 14 residues. Between the trimmed V and J ends, which lost 0 bases and 4 bases, there was a span of 12 bases. CDR3 region: CSARDTRGVYGYTF. CDR3 bases: TGCAGTGCTAGAGATACGAGGGGGGTCTATGGCTACACCTTC.

This clonotype was found a few times. J is TRBJ2-1 and V is TRBV19; 7 nucleotides match TRBD2. Unmatched junction bases numbered 9, after V lost 2 bases and J lost 8 bases. The CDR3 totals 15 residues. CDR1 LNHDA and CDR2 SQIVND come from the germline V gene (reference sequence). The CDR3 spells CASSIWGRASDEQFF. The CDR3 DNA follows: TGTGCCAGTAGTATATGGGGGAGGGCCAGCGATGAGCAGTTCTTC.

The V call is TRBV9, the J call TRBJ2-5, with TRBD1 matching over 7 bases. In germline, CDR1 is SGDLS, CDR2 YYNGEE. Losses at the gene ends were 0 bases for V and 6 bases for J; bases not matched to a gene: 8. This CDR3 is built from 15 residues. CDR3 sequence: CASSVGTGEWKTQYF. The CDR3 DNA reads TGTGCCAGCAGCGTAGGTACAGGGGAATGGAAGACCCAGTACTTC. Supplemented by reference TRBV9 and TRBJ2-5, the full variable domain reads DSGVTQTPKHLITATGQRVTLRCSPRSGDLSVYWYQQSLDQGLQFLIQYYNGEERAKGNILERFSAQQFPDLHSELNLSSLELGDSALYFCASSVGTGEWKTQYFGPGTRLLVL.

This clonotype was seen only a few times. This chain links TRBV15 with TRBJ2-3; 12 nucleotides match TRBD2. After removal of 0 bases from V and 0 bases from J, the junction contained 10 bases not matched to a gene. The germline CDR1 and CDR2 sequences are LNHNV and YYDKDF (reference sequence). The length of the CDR3 is 20 residues. CDR3 nucleotides: TGTGCCACCAGCAGAGATGATGGACTAGCGGGAAGAACGAGCACAGATACGCAGTATTTT. Its translation: CATSRDDGLAGRTSTDTQYF. Full variable domain (rest looked up from reference TRBV15 and TRBJ2-3): DAMVIQNPRYQVTQFGKPVTLSCSQTLNHNVMYWYQQKSSQAPKLLFHYYDKDFNNEADTPDNFQSRRPNTSFCFLDIRSPGLGDTAMYLCATSRDDGLAGRTSTDTQYFGPGTRLTVL.